The T cell receptor (beta chain) described here comes from a study of blood T cell repertoires in COVID-19 (TCRdb year 2020). Broadly, across the study: Samples covering the acute and convalescent phases of COVID-19 were provided by collaborators in the United States, Italy and Spain. Sample metadata almost always included a de-identified subject ID, COVID-19 status, age in years and sex. Deeply sampled blood TCRbeta repertoires from subjects exposed to, actively infected with, or recovered from COVID-19 were included in the dataset. The repertoires were released in a freely available public database intended as a resource for research on the immune response to SARS-CoV-2. Where available, HLA class I and class II types were obtained from metadata supplied by the sample provider rather than from assay-based typing. The samples were drawn from two sources: the first 160 participants of the ongoing ImmuneRACE study, and about 1,300 subjects contributed by 6 global collaborators. The material from the prospective study consisted of cDNA or gDNA derived from T cells, B-cell-depleted T cells, or PBMCs.

This clone was found a few times. No antigen is known for it. No qualities accompany the bases; no much larger clone lies one base away. The same CDR3 can be traced to other DNA sequences in this sample. TCRbeta CDR3 regions were amplified from genomic DNA by means of the immunoSEQ Assay, a bias-controlled multiplex PCR. The original pipeline was this. The number of nucleated cells in each sample was estimated by amplification of reference gene primers within the assay. To quantify the absolute abundance of each unique TCRbeta CDR3 rearrangement, sequence reads were collapsed and filtered. Productive Simpson clonality was computed per sample as the square root of Simpson's diversity index over productive rearrangements. The clones in this table, taken by TCRdb from immuneACCESS, are in-frame only. Not every clone is retained; where verified, under half of the shortfall comes from an unresolved V gene, and the cause of the rest is unknown. The DNA was the basis for D and trimming; V, J and clone size are from that table. In this sample the table shows 200,000 or so clones, roughly 86% of which occur a single time. The ten top clones hold less than 6.5% of the sample.

The collaborating institutions used their own protocols to collect whole blood in K2EDTA tubes. For TCRbeta analysis, collaborator samples were shipped as frozen whole blood, as isolated PBMCs, or as DNA extracted from either sample type. On the study overall, not on this receptor specifically: The quantity of clinical and demographic metadata differed by source and by participant and was supplied without curation.

The junction carries 8 bases between V and J, which are trimmed by 3 bases and 5 bases respectively. The germline V gene encodes CDR1 SEHNR and CDR2 FQNEAQ (reference sequence). There are 13 amino acids in the CDR3, from cysteine to phenylalanine inclusive. The sequence is cut down to CDR3 DNA, 39 bases in frame from base 1. The origin of this receptor is a woman aged 70-85 years with active or convalescent COVID-19. Sequencing was carried out using peripheral blood. The chain is assembled from TRBV7-9 and TRBJ1-5; a confident D gene designation cannot be given. The CDR3 sequence is CASSLGGDQPQHF. DNA sequence: TGTGCCAGCAGCTTGGGCGGGGATCAGCCCCAGCATTTT.